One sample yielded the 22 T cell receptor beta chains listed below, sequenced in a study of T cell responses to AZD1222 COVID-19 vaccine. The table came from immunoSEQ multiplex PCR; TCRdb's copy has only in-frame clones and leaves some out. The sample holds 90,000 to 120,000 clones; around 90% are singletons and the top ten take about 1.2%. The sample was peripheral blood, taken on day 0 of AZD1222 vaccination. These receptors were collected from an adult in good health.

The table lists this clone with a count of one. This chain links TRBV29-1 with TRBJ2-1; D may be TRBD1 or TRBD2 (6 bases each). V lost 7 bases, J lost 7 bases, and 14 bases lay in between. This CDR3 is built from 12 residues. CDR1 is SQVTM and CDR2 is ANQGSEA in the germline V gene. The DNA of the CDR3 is TGCAGCGGATTTCAGGGGAGGAATGAGCAGTTCTTC. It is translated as CSGFQGRNEQFF.

CDR3 sequence: CASSPETQPAEAFF. Here the CDR3 DNA reads TGTGCCAGCAGCCCCGAGACACAGCCGGCTGAAGCTTTCTTT. V and J are TRBV3-1 (or the pseudogene TRBV3-2) and TRBJ1-1; D gene unclear. The CDR3 spans 14 residues. Trimming took 4 bases from V and 6 from J, leaving 15 bases between them. The germline V gene has CDR1 LGHDT and CDR2 YNNKEL (reference sequence).

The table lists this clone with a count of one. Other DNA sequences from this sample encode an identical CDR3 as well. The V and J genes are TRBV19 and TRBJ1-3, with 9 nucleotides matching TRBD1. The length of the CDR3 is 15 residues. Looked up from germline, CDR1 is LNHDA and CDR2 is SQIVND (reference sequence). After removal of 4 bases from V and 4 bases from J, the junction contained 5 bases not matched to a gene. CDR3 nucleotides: TGTGCCAGTAGTACCCCGGGACAGGGAGGAAACACCATATATTTT. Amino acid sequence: CASSTPGQGGNTIYF.

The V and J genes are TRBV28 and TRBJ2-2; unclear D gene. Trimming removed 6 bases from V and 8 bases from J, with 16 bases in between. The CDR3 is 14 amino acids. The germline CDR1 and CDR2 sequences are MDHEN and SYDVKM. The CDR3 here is CASSYRLGMGELFF. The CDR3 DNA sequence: TGTGCCAGCAGCTACAGACTGGGTATGGGGGAGCTGTTTTTT. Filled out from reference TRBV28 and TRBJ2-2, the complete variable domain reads DVKVTQSSRYLVKRTGEKVFLECVQDMDHENMFWYRQDPGLGLRLIYFSYDVKMKEKGDIPEGYSVSREKKERFSLILESASTNQTSMYLCASSYRLGMGELFFGEGSRLTVL.

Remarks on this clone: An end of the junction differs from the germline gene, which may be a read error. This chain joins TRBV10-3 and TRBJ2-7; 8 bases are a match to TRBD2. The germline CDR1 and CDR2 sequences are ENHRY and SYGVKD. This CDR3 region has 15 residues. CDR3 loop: CAISDFDGGRPGVDF. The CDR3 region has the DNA TGTGCCATCAGTGATTTCGACGGCGGGAGGCCCGGTGTGGACTTC.

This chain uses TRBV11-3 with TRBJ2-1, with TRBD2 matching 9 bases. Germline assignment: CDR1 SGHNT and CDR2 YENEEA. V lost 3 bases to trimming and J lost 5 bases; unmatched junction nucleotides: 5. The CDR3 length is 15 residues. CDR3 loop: CASSFRLAANNEQFF. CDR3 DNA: TGTGCCAGCAGCTTCCGACTAGCGGCTAACAATGAGCAGTTCTTC.

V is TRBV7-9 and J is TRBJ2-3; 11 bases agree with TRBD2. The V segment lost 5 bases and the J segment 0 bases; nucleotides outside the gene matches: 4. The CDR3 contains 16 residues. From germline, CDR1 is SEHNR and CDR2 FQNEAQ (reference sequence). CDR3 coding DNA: TGTGCCAGCAGCCCGGGACTAGCGGTTAGCACAGATACGCAGTATTTT. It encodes CASSPGLAVSTDTQYF.

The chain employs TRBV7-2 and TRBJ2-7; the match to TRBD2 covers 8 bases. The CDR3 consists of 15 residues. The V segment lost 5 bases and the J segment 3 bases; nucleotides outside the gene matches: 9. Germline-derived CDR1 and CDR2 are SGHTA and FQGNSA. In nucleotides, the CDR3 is TGTGCCAGCAGCCCCAGTGCGGGGGGCAGCTACGAGCAGTACTTC. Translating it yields CASSPSAGGSYEQYF.

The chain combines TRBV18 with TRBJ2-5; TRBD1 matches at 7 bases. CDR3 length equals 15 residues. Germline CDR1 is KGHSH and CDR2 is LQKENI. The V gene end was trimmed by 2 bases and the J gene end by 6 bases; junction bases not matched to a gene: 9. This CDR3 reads CASSPLRGTEKTQYF. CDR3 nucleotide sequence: TGTGCCAGCTCACCATTACGTGGGACAGAGAAGACCCAGTACTTC.

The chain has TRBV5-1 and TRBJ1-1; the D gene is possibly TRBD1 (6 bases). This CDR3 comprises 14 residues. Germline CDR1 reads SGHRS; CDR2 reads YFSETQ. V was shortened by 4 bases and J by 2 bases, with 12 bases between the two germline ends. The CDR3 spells CASSAQGGNTEAFF. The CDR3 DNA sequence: TGCGCCAGCAGCGCCCAAGGGGGTAACACTGAAGCTTTCTTT.

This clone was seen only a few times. As DNA, the CDR3 is TGTGCTAGTGGTTTGGTTTGGGGGGGTAATTCACCCCTCCACTTT. Its translation is CASGLVWGGNSPLHF. This chain uses TRBV12-5 with TRBJ1-6, with D perhaps TRBD1 (5 bases). The germline V gene has CDR1 LGHNT and CDR2 FRNRAP. V lost 0 bases to trimming and J lost 6 bases, with 9 bases between them. The CDR3 totals 15 residues.

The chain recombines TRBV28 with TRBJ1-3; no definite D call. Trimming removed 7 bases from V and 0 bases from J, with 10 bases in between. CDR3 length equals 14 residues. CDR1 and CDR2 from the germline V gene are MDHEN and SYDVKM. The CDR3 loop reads CASMAAISGNTIYF. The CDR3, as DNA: TGTGCCAGCATGGCGGCAATCTCTGGAAACACCATATATTTT.

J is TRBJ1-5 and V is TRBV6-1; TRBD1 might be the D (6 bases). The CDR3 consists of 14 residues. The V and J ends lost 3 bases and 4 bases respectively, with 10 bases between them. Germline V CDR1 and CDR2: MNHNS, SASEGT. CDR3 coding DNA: TGTGCCAGCAGTGACAGGGGAGTAAATCAGCCCCAGCATTTT. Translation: CASSDRGVNQPQHF.

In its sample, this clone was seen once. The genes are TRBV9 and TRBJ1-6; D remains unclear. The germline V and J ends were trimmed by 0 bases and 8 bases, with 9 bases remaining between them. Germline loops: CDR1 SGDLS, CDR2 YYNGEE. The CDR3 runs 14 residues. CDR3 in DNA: TGTGCCAGCAGCGTAGACAGTGATGATTCACCCCTCCACTTT. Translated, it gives CASSVDSDDSPLHF.

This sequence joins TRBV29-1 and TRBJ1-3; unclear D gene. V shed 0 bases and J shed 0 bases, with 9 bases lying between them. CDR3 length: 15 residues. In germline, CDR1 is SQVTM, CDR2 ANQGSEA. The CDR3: CSVEDFQYSGNTIYF. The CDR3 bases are TGCAGCGTTGAAGATTTCCAGTACTCTGGAAACACCATATATTTT.

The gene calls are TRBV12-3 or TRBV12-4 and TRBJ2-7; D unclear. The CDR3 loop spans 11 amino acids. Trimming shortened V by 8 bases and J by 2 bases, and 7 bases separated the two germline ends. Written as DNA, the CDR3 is TGTGCCAGCGCGTCGCCCTACGAGCAGTACTTC. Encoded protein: CASASPYEQYF.

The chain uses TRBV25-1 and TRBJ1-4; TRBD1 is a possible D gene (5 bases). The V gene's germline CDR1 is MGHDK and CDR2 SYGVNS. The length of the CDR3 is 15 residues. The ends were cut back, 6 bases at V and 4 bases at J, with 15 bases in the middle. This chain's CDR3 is CASSPRAGNNEKLFF. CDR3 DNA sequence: TGTGCCAGCAGCCCCAGGGCAGGTAATAATGAAAAACTGTTTTTT.

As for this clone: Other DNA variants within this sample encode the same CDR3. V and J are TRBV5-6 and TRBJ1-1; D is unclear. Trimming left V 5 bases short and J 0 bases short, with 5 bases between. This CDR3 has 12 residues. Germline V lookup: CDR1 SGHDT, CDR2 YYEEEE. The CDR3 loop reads CASSLLNTEAFF. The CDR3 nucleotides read TGTGCCAGCAGTCTATTGAACACTGAAGCTTTCTTT. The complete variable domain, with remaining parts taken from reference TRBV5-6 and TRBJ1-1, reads DAGVTQSPTHLIKTRGQQVTLRCSPKSGHDTVSWYQQALGQGPQFIFQYYEEEERQRGNFPDRFSGHQFPNYSSELNVNALLLGDSALYLCASSLLNTEAFFGQGTRLTVV.

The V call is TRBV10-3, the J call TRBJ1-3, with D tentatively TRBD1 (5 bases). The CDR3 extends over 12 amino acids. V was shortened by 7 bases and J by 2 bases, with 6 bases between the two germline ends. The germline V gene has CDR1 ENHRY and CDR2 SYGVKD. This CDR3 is CAITGAGNTIYF. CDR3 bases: TGTGCCATCACGGGGGCTGGAAACACCATATATTTT.

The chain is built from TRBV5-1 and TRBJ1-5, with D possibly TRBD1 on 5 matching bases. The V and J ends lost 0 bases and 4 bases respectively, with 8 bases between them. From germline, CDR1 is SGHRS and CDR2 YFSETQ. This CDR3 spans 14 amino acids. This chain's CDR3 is CASSLDGANQPQHF. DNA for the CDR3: TGCGCCAGCAGCTTGGATGGGGCTAATCAGCCCCAGCATTTT.

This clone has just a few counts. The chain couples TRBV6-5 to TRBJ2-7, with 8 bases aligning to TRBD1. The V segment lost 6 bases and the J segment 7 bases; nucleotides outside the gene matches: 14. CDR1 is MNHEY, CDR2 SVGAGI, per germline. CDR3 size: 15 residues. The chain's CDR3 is CASSRGGQGLGEQYF. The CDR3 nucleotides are TGTGCCAGCAGCCGAGGAGGACAGGGCCTGGGAGAGCAGTACTTC.

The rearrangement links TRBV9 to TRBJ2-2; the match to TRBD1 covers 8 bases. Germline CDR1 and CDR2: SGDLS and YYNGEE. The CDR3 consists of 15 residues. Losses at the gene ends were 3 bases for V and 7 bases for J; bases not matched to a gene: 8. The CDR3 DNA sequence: TGTGCCAGCAGCGGCGGACAGGGTTTTGACGGGGAGCTGTTTTTT. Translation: CASSGGQGFDGELFF.